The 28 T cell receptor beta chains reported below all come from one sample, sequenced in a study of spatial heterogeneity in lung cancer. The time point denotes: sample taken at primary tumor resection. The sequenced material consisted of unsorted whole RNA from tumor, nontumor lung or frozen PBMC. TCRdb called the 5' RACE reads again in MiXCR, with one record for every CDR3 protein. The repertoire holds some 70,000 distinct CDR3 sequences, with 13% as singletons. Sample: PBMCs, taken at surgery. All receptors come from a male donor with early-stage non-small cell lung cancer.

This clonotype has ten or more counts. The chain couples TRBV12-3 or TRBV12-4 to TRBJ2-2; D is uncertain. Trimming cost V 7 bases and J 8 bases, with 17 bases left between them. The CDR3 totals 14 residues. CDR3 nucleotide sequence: TGTGCCAGCATGTTCCCCACGCCGACGGGGGAGCTGTTTTTT. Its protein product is CASMFPTPTGELFF.

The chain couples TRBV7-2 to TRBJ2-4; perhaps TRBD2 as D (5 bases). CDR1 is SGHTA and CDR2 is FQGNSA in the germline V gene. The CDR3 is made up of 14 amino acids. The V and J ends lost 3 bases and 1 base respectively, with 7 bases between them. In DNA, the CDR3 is TGTGCCAGCAGCTTCGGGGTGGCCAAAAACATTCAGTACTTC. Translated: CASSFGVAKNIQYF. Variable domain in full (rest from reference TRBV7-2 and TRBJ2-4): GAGVSQSPSNKVTEKGKDVELRCDPISGHTALYWYRQSLGQGLEFLIYFQGNSAPDKSGLPSDRFSAERTGGSVSTLTIQRTQQEDSAVYLCASSFGVAKNIQYFGAGTRLSVL.

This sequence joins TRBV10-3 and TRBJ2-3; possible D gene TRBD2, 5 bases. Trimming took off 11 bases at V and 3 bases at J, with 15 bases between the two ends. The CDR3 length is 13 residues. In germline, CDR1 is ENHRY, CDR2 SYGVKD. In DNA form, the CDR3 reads TGTGCCTTCCGGGCCGGGGAGACAGATACGCAGTATTTT. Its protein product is CAFRAGETDTQYF.

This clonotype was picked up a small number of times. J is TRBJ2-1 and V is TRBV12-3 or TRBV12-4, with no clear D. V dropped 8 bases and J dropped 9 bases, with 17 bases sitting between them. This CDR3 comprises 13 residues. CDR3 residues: CASAWSPSGEQFF. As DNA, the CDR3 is TGTGCCAGCGCCTGGTCCCCGTCGGGTGAGCAGTTCTTC.

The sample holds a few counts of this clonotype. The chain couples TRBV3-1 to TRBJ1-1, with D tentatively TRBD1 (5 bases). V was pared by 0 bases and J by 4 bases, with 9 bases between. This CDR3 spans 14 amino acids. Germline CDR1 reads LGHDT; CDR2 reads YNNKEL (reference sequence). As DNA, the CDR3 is TGTGCCAGCAGCCAAGATCTCGGGGCCACTGAAGCTTTCTTT. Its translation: CASSQDLGATEAFF.

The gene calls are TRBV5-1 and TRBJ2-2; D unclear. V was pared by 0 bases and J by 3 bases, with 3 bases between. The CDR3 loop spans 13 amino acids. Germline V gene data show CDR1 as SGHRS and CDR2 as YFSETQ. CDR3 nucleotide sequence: TGCGCCAGCAGCTTGGCCGACACCGGGGAGCTGTTTTTT. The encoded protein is CASSLADTGELFF.

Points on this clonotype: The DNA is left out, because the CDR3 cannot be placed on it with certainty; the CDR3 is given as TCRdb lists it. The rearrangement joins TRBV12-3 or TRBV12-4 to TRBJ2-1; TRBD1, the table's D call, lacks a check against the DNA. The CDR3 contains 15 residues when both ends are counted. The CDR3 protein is CASILGTEASNEQFF.

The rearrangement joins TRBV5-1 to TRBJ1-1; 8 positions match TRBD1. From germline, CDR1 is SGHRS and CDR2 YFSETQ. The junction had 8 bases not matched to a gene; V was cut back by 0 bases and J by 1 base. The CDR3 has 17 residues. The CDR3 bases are TGCGCCAGCAGCTTGGCGGTTTCAGGGGGCCCGAACACTGAAGCTTTCTTT. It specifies CASSLAVSGGPNTEAFF. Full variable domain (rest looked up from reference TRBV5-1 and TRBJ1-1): KAGVTQTPRYLIKTRGQQVTLSCSPISGHRSVSWYQQTPGQGLQFLFEYFSETQRNKGNFPGRFSGRQFSNSRSEMNVSTLELGDSALYLCASSLAVSGGPNTEAFFGQGTRLTVV.

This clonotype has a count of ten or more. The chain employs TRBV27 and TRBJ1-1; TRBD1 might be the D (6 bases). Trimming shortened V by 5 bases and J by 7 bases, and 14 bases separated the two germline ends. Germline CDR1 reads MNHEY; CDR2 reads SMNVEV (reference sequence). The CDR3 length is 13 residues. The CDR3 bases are TGTGCCAGCAGTGCGGACAGCCTGAATGAAGCTTTCTTT. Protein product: CASSADSLNEAFF.

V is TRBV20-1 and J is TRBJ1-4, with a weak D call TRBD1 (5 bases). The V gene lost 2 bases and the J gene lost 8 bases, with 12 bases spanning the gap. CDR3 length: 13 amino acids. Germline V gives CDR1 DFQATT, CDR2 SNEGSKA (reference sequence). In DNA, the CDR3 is TGCAGTGCTAGACGGGACCAAGGGGAAAAACTGTTTTTT. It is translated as CSARRDQGEKLFF.

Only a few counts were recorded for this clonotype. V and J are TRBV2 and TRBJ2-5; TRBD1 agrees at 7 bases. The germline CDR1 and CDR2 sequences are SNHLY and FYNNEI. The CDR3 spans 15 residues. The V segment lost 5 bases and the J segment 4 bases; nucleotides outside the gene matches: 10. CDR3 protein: CASSPRTGFGETQYF. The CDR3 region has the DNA TGTGCCAGCAGTCCTCGGACAGGTTTTGGAGAGACCCAGTACTTC.

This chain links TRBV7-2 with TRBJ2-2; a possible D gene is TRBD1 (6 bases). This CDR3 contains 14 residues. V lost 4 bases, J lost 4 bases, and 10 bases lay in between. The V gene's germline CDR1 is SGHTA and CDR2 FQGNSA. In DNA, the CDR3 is TGTGCCAGCAGCTCGGACAGAGGCACCGGGGAGCTGTTTTTT. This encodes CASSSDRGTGELFF.

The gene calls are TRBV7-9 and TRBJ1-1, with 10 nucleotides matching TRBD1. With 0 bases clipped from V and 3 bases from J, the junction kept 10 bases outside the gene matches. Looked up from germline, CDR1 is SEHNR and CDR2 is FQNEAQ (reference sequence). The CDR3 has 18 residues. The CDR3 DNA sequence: TGTGCCAGCAGCTTAGCCTCCCCGGGGGACAGGGGAGACACTGAAGCTTTCTTT. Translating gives CASSLASPGDRGDTEAFF.

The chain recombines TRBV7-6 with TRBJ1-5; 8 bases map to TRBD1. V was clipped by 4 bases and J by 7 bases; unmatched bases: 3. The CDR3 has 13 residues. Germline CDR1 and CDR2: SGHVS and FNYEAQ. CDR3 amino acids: CASSSTGAQPQHF. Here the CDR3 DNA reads TGTGCCAGCAGCTCGACAGGGGCCCAGCCCCAGCATTTT.

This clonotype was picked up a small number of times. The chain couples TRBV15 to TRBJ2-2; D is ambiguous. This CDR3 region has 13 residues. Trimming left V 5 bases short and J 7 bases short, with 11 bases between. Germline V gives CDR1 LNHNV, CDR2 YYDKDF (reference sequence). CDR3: CATSVPSLGELFF. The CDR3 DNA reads TGTGCCACCAGCGTACCCTCGCTCGGGGAGCTGTTTTTT. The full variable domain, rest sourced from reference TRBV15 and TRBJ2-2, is DAMVIQNPRYQVTQFGKPVTLSCSQTLNHNVMYWYQQKSSQAPKLLFHYYDKDFNNEADTPDNFQSRRPNTSFCFLDIRSPGLGDTAMYLCATSVPSLGELFFGEGSRLTVL.

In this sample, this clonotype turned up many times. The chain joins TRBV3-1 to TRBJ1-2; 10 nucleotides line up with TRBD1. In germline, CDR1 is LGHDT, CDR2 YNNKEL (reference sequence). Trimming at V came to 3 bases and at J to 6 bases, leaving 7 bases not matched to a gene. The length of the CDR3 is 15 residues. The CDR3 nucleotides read TGTGCCAGCAGCCATAAGGACAGGGGGTATAATGGCTACACCTTC. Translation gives CASSHKDRGYNGYTF.

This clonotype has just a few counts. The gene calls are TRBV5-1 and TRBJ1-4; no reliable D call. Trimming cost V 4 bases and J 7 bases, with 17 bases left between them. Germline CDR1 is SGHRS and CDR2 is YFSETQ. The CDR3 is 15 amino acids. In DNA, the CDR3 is TGCGCCAGCAGCCCTACACCAACCGGACTTGAAAAACTGTTTTTT. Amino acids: CASSPTPTGLEKLFF.

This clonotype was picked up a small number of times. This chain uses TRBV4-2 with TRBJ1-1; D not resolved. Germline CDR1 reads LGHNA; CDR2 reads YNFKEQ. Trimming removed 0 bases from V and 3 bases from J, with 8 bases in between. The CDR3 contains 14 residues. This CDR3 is CASSQERVHTEAFF. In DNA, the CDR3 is TGTGCCAGCAGCCAAGAAAGGGTCCACACTGAAGCTTTCTTT.

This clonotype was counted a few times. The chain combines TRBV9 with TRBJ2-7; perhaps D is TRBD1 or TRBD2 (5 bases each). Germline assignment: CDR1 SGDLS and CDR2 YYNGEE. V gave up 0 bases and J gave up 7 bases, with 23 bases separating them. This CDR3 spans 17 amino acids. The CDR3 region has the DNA TGTGCCAGCAGCGTAGCTACAACAGGTGGGACGGGGATGGAGCAGTACTTC. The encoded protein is CASSVATTGGTGMEQYF.

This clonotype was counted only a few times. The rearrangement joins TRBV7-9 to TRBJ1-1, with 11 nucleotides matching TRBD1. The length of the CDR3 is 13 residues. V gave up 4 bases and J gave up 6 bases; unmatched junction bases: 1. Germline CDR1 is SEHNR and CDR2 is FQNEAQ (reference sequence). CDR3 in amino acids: CASSWTGGSEAFF. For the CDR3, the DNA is TGTGCCAGCAGCTGGACAGGGGGCTCTGAAGCTTTCTTT.

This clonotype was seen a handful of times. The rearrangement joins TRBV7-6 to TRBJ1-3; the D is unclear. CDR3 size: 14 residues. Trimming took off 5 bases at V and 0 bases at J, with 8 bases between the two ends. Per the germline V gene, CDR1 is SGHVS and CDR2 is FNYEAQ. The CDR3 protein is CASSPFDSGNTIYF. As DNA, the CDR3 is TGTGCCAGCAGCCCCTTTGACTCTGGAAACACCATATATTTT. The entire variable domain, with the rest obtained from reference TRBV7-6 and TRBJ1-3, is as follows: GAGVSQSPRYKVTKRGQDVALRCDPISGHVSLYWYRQALGQGPEFLTYFNYEAQQDKSGLPNDRFSAERPEGSISTLTIQRTEQRDSAMYRCASSPFDSGNTIYFGEGSWLTVV.

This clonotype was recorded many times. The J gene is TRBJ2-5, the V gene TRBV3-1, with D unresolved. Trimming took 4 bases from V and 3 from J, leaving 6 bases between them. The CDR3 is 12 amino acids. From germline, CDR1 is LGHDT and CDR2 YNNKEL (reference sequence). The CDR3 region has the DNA TGTGCCAGCAGCCGGGTTGAAGAGACCCAGTACTTC. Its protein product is CASSRVEETQYF.

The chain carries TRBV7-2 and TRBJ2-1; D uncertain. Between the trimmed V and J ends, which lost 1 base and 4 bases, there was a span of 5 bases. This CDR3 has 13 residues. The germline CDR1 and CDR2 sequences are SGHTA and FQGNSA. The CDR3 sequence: CASSLDGYNEQFF. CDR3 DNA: TGTGCCAGCAGCTTAGACGGATACAATGAGCAGTTCTTC.

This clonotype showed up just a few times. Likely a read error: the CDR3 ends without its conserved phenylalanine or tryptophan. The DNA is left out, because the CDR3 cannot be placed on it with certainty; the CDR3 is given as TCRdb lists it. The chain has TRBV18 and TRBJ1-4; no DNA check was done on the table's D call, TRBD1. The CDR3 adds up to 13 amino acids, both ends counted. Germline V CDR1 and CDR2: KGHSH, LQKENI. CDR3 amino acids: CASSPLTARSEKL.

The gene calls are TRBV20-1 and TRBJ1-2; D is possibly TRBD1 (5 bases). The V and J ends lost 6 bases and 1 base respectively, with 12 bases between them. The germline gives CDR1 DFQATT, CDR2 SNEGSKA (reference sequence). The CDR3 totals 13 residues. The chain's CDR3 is CSAGGLNNYGYTF. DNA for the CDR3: TGCAGTGCGGGGGGACTTAATAACTATGGCTACACCTTC.

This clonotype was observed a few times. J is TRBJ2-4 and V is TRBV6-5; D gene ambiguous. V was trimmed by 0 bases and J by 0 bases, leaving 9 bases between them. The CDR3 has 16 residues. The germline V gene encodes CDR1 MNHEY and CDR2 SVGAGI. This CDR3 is CASSYSSRIAKNIQYF. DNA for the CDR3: TGTGCCAGCAGTTACTCTTCCCGAATAGCCAAAAACATTCAGTACTTC.

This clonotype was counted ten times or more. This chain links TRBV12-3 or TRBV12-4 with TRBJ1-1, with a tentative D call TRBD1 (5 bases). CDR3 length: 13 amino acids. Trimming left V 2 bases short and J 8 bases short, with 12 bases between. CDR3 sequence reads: CASSLLGGGEAFF. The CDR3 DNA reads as TGTGCCAGCAGTTTACTCGGGGGAGGGGAAGCTTTCTTT.

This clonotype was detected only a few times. As DNA, the CDR3 is TGTGCCAGCAGTTCCTTGAGTAGCTCCTACAATGAGCAGTTCTTC. This translates into CASSSLSSSYNEQFF. This chain links TRBV27 with TRBJ2-1; D ambiguous. Germline values: CDR1 MNHEY, CDR2 SMNVEV (reference sequence). CDR3 length: 15 amino acids. Trimming pared 4 bases from V and 0 bases from J, leaving 10 bases between.